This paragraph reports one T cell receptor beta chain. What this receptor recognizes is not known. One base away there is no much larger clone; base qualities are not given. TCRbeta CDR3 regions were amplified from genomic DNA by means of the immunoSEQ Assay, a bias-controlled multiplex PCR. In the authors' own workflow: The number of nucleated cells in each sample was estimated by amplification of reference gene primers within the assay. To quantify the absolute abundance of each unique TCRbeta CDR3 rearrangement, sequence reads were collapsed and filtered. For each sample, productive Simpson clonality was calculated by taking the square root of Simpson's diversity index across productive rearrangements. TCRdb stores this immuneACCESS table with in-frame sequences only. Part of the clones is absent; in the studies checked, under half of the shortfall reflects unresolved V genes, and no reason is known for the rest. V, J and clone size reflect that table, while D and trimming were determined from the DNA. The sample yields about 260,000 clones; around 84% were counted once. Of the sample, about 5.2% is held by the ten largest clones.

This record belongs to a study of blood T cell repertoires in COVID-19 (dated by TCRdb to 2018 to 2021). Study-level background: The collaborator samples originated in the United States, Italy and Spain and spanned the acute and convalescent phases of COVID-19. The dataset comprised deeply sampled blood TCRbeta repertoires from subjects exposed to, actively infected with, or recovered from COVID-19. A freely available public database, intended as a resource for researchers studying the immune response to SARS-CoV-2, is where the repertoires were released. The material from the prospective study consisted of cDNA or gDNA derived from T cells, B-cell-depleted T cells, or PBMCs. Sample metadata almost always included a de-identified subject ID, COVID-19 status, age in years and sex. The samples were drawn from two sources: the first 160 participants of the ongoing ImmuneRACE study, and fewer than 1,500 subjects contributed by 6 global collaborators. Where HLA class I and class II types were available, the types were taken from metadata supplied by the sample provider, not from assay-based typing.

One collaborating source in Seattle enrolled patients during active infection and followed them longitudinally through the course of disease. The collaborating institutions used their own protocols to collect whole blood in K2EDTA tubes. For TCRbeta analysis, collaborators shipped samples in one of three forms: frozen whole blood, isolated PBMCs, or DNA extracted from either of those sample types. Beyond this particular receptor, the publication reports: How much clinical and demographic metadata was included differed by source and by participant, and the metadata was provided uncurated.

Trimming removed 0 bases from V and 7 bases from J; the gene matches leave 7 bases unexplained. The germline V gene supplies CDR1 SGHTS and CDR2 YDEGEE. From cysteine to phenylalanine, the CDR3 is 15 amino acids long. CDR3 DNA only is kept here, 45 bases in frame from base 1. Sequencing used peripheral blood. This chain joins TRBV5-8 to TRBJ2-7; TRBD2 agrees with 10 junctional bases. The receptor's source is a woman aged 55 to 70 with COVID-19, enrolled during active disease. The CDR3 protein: CASSLEASGSREQYF. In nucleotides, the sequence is TGTGCCAGCAGCTTGGAGGCTAGCGGGAGTCGTGAGCAGTACTTC. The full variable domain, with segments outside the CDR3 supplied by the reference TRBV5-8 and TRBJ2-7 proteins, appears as EAGVTQSPTHLIKTRGQQATLRCSPISGHTSVYWYQQALGLGLQFLLWYDEGEERNRGNFPPRFSGRQFPNYSSELNVNALELEDSALYLCASSLEASGSREQYFGPGTRLTVT.